These T cell receptor beta chains were read from a single sample in a study of blood T cell repertoires in COVID-19. Assay used: immunoSEQ multiplex PCR; TCRdb lists only in-frame clones, some missing. The data contain 250,000 to 300,000 clones, about 86% of them singletons. The sequenced sample consisted of peripheral blood. The receptors here all came from a woman in her sixties or seventies with COVID-19, enrolled during active disease. Both conserved end residues are part of each CDR3. D genes are given only for firm matches. Only some rows state a clone size, as once, few, many or a class for expanded clones.

J: TRBJ2-7
size: .
D: TRBD1
V: TRBV2
DNA: TGTGCCAGCAGACACGGGACAGGGGGTTCCTACGAGCAGTACTTC
CDR3: CASRHGTGGSYEQYF

J: TRBJ1-2
size: .
D: TRBD1
V: TRBV7-9
DNA: TGTGCCAGCAGCTTTCTCCCGGGACAGGGGAGGAACTATGGCTACACCTTC
CDR3: CASSFLPGQGRNYGYTF

J: TRBJ1-2
size: few
D: .
V: TRBV2
DNA: TGTGCCAGCACCCAAACGGGGGGGTATGGCTACACCTTC
CDR3: CASTQTGGYGYTF

J: TRBJ2-3
size: .
D: TRBD2
V: TRBV5-1
DNA: TGCGCCAGCAGCGAACTAGCGGGGGTTGAGGATACGCAGTATTTT
CDR3: CASSELAGVEDTQYF

J: TRBJ2-5
size: .
D: TRBD1
V: TRBV7-9
DNA: TGTGCCAGCAGCCCAAAGGACAGGTGGGAGACCCAGTACTTC
CDR3: CASSPKDRWETQYF

J: TRBJ2-7
size: .
D: TRBD1
V: TRBV5-6
DNA: TGTGCCAGCAGCCTCCAACCGGGACAGGGTTCCTACGAGCAGTACTTC
CDR3: CASSLQPGQGSYEQYF

J: TRBJ2-1
size: once
D: .
V: TRBV27
DNA: TGTGCCAGCAGTATTACTAGATGGACTCCTAATGACAATGAGCAGTTCTTC
CDR3: CASSITRWTPNDNEQFF

J: TRBJ1-1
size: .
D: .
V: TRBV28
DNA: TGTGCCAGCAGCGCAGAGGGTAGATTGGCTTTCTTT
CDR3: CASSAEGRLAFF

J: TRBJ1-5
size: .
D: .
V: TRBV24-1
DNA: TGTGCCACCAGTGACTCTGCACAGGGCAGAAATAGCAATCAGCCCCAGCATTTT
CDR3: CATSDSAQGRNSNQPQHF

J: TRBJ1-2
size: .
D: TRBD1
V: TRBV27
DNA: TGTGCCAGCAGTTTTAGCGCCCAGGGGGATGGCTACACCTTC
CDR3: CASSFSAQGDGYTF

J: TRBJ1-4
size: .
D: TRBD1
V: TRBV7-8
DNA: TGTGCCAGCACAACAGGGGGTTTAGTCGGGACAGCTAATGAAAAACTGTTTTTT
CDR3: CASTTGGLVGTANEKLFF

J: TRBJ2-6
size: .
D: TRBD1
V: TRBV25-1
DNA: TGTGCCAGCAGTAAACCGGGACAGCCCTTCTCTGGGGCCAACGTCCTGACTTTC
CDR3: CASSKPGQPFSGANVLTF

J: TRBJ2-1
size: .
D: TRBD2
V: TRBV4-1
DNA: TGCGCCAGCAGCCATTATAGCGGGGGGGCCCTTGGGAATGAGCAGTTCTTC
CDR3: CASSHYSGGALGNEQFF

J: TRBJ1-5
size: .
D: TRBD1
V: TRBV30
DNA: TGTGCCTGGAGTGTACAGGGGGGACAGCCCCAGCATTTT
CDR3: CAWSVQGGQPQHF

J: TRBJ2-7
size: once
D: TRBD1
V: TRBV7-9
DNA: TGTGCCAGCAGCTTAGTTGGTGTGTGGGACAGGGGGCCCTACGAGCAGTACTTC
CDR3: CASSLVGVWDRGPYEQYF

J: TRBJ1-1
size: .
D: .
V: TRBV18
DNA: TGTGCCAGCTCACCCAACCAGGCAGGTTCGAACACTGAAGCTTTCTTT
CDR3: CASSPNQAGSNTEAFF

J: TRBJ1-4
size: .
D: .
V: TRBV3-1/TRBV3-2
DNA: TGTGCCAGCAGCCCTCGGGCAGGGAACGAAAAACTGTTTTTT
CDR3: CASSPRAGNEKLFF

J: TRBJ2-2
size: .
D: TRBD1
V: TRBV15
DNA: TGTGCCACCAGCAGGGCCGGGACAGGGACCGGGGAGCTGTTTTTT
CDR3: CATSRAGTGTGELFF

J: TRBJ2-2
size: .
D: TRBD1
V: TRBV10-3
DNA: TGTGCCATCAGTCTCACAGGGGGCGCTGACACCGGGGAGCTGTTTTTT
CDR3: CAISLTGGADTGELFF

J: TRBJ2-3
size: .
D: TRBD2
V: TRBV5-4
DNA: TGTGCCAGCAGCTCCGGACTAGCGGGGGGGCGGATCACAGATACGCAGTATTTT
CDR3: CASSSGLAGGRITDTQYF

J: TRBJ2-7
size: .
D: .
V: TRBV5-1
DNA: TGCGCCAGCAGGGGAGAGGCCTACGAGCAGTACTTC
CDR3: CASRGEAYEQYF

J: TRBJ2-6
size: .
D: TRBD1
V: TRBV28
DNA: TGTGCCAGCTGGACAGGGTCTGCTGGAGCCAACGTCCTGACTTTC
CDR3: CASWTGSAGANVLTF

J: TRBJ1-3
size: .
D: TRBD1
V: TRBV5-6
DNA: TGTGCCAGCAGCTTGGGCAGGGGGAACACCATATATTTT
CDR3: CASSLGRGNTIYF